Shown below are 3 T cell receptor beta chains from a single sample sequenced in a study of identical twins. TCRdb redid the calling of the 5' RACE reads with MiXCR, one entry per CDR3 protein. The profile shows 600,000 to 850,000 distinct CDR3 sequences, roughly 18% of them singletons. These data also formed part of another study, on T cells expressing NK-cell markers.

The material sequenced was PBMCs. All receptors derive from a woman aged 18-29 years in good health.

This clonotype occurred a few times. The rearrangement joins TRBV12-3 or TRBV12-4 to TRBJ2-7; 7 positions match TRBD1. V was clipped by 6 bases and J by 2 bases; unmatched bases: 10. CDR3 size: 15 residues. In DNA, the CDR3 is TGTGCCAGCAGACCCGGGACAGAAACTACCTACGAGCAGTACTTC. This gives the protein CASRPGTETTYEQYF.

This clonotype appeared a few times. This chain connects TRBV20-1 to TRBJ1-1; D remains ambiguous. Trimming pared 5 bases from V and 3 bases from J, leaving 13 bases between. The CDR3 is 13 residues long. Germline V gene lookup returns CDR1 DFQATT and CDR2 SNEGSKA (reference sequence). CDR3 DNA: TGCAGTGCTGCGAAACAGATGGACACTGAAGCTTTCTTT. Translating gives CSAAKQMDTEAFF.

The genes are TRBV6-2 or TRBV6-3 and TRBJ2-7; D not certain. Germline-derived CDR1 and CDR2 are MNHEY and SVGEGT. The CDR3 length is 13 residues. Trimming pared 2 bases from V and 3 bases from J, leaving 8 bases between. The CDR3 DNA follows: TGTGCCAGCAGTTACGGGCAGATCTACGAGCAGTACTTC. This sequence encodes CASSYGQIYEQYF.